The clone carrying this TCR beta chain was recorded only once. The CDR3 extends over 14 amino acids. V lost 5 bases, J lost 8 bases, and 12 bases stayed unmatched. From germline, CDR1 is MNHEY and CDR2 SMNVEV (reference sequence). The sample is drawn from a study of blood T cell repertoires in COVID-19. Study at large: Sample material is recorded as cDNA or gDNA derived from T cells, B-cell-depleted T cells, or PBMCs.

Profiling relied on immunoSEQ multiplex PCR, and the TCRdb table lists in-frame clones only, not all of them. The table includes 160,000 or so clones, 84% detected once. The V call is TRBV27, the J call TRBJ2-7, with 7 bases that match TRBD1. The clonotype comes from a woman over 75 with acute or convalescent COVID-19. Sequenced: peripheral blood. In DNA form, the CDR3 reads TGTGCCAGCAGTGTCGCCGGGACAGAGCTACAGCAGTACTTC. This encodes CASSVAGTELQQYF.